This T cell receptor (beta chain) was identified in a study of T cells in Graves' hyperthyroidism and ophthalmopathy. Template material for amplifying TCR beta CDR3 regions consisted of RNA transcripts. HTBI primers were used for first-round RT-PCR of the TCR CDR3. One entry per CDR3 protein results from TCRdb running MiXCR on the multiplex PCR reads. This table holds roughly 500,000 distinct CDR3 sequences, less than 25% found once. This clonotype was seen a handful of times. The V and J ends lost 5 bases and 1 base respectively, with 10 bases between them. Germline-derived CDR1 and CDR2 are MNHNS and SASEGT. The CDR3 has 14 residues.

The sequenced sample consisted of blood. This clonotype was sampled from a woman aged 70-85 years with Graves' ophthalmopathy. The chain combines TRBV6-1 with TRBJ2-3; weak D call: TRBD1 (5 bases). CDR3 residues: CASSSQGGTDTQYF. The DNA for the CDR3 is TGTGCCAGCAGTTCCCAGGGTGGCACAGATACGCAGTATTTT.